This note documents a single T cell receptor (beta chain) sequence. This sample stems from a study of blood T cell repertoires in COVID-19. From germline, CDR1 is KGHSH and CDR2 LQKENI. With 3 bases removed from V and 0 bases from J, the gap between germline ends came to 9 bases. The CDR3 is 15 residues long. Produced via immunoSEQ multiplex PCR; TCRdb's table is partial and in-frame only. In the table there are approximately 270,000 clones, approximately 83% of which are singletons. Study members were between about 18 and 90 years old and lived in 20 to 25 US regions. The TCR was taken from a woman aged 45-59 years who had recovered from COVID-19. The sample was PBMCs or T cells enriched from blood (not recorded which). This sequence joins TRBV18 and TRBJ1-3; D gene ambiguous. As DNA, the CDR3 is TGTGCCAGCTCACCGGCAGTCCTCTCTGGAAACACCATATATTTT. Amino acid sequence: CASSPAVLSGNTIYF.